The 31 T cell receptor beta chains below all came from one sample that was sequenced in a study of molecular identifiers for immune sequencing clone quantification. Each CDR3 protein is one row after TCRdb ran MiXCR on the PCR reads. The sample comprises 70,000 to 95,000 distinct CDR3 sequences, under 20% of which are singletons, and about 0.85% rests with the top ten. The sequenced sample consisted of naive CD8+ T cells from blood, with Jurkat cell RNA spiked in. Subset meaning: FACS-sorted CD8+CD4-CCR7+CD45RA+ naive T cells. The receptors originated from a human donor in good health. Some libraries in this study had Jurkat cell RNA spiked in.

This clonotype was observed at least ten times. The junction differs from germline at one of its ends, possibly a read error. The chain employs TRBV7-7 and TRBJ2-7, with D perhaps TRBD1 (6 bases). The germline V gene encodes CDR1 SSHAT and CDR2 FNYEAQ (reference sequence). The CDR3 extends over 12 amino acids. The CDR3 region has the DNA TGTGCTAGCAGCCACGACAGGAACGAGCAGTACTTC. Amino acids: CASSHDRNEQYF. Using reference TRBV7-7 and TRBJ2-7 for the parts outside the CDR3, the full variable domain is GAGVSQSPRYKVTKRGQDVTLRCDPISSHATLYWYQQALGQGPEFLTYFNYEAQPDKSGLPSDRFSAERPEGSISTLTIQRTEQRDSAMYRCASSHDRNEQYFGPGTRLTVT.

There are many counts of this clonotype. V is TRBV7-2 and J is TRBJ2-7; D might be TRBD2 (5 bases). V lost 1 base, J lost 2 bases, and 15 bases lay in between. The germline V gene has CDR1 SGHTA and CDR2 FQGNSA. This CDR3 has 16 amino acids. CDR3 sequence (DNA): TGTGCCAGCAGCTTAGGATTGAGCGGCAGGCCCTACGAGCAGTACTTC. It codes for CASSLGLSGRPYEQYF.

This clonotype was picked up a small number of times. A read error may be the cause here, since a much bigger clone is one base away. The chain couples TRBV10-2 to TRBJ2-7; D is undetermined. CDR1 WSHSY and CDR2 SAAADI come from the germline V gene. The CDR3 runs 11 residues. The DNA for the CDR3 is TGCGCCGGCAGAAGCTCCTACGAGCAGTACTTC. This encodes CAGRSSYEQYF.

As regards this clonotype: This may be a read error: a much more frequent sequence differs by one nucleotide. This chain uses TRBV5-6 with TRBJ2-7, with a tentative D call TRBD1 (5 bases). Trimming left V 4 bases short and J 2 bases short, with 13 bases between. CDR1 is SGHDT and CDR2 is YYEEEE in the germline V gene. This CDR3 has 14 amino acids. CDR3 sequence: CASSLLWTPYEQYF. The CDR3 coding sequence is TGTGCCAGCAGCCTACTATGGACACCCTACGAGCAGTACTTC.

This clonotype was observed many times. In DNA form, the CDR3 reads TGTGCCAGCAGCCAAGAGGGTCGGACTAATACGCAGTATTTT. Translated, it gives CASSQEGRTNTQYF. The chain links TRBV3-1 to TRBJ2-3; tentative D call: TRBD2 (6 bases). V dropped 0 bases and J dropped 7 bases, with 11 bases sitting between them. Per germline, CDR1 LGHDT and CDR2 YNNKEL (reference sequence). This CDR3 has 14 amino acids.

Regarding this clonotype: This sequence may be a read error, since a much larger clone differs from it by one base. V usage is TRBV21-1 and J usage is TRBJ1-5; the table's D gene call, TRBD1, was not cross checked with the DNA. TRBV21-1 is given as a pseudogene. The CDR3 totals 16 residues. CDR3 residues: CVSRTTGTGGRQPQHF. In DNA, the CDR3 is TGTGTCAGCAGAACCACCGGGACAGGGGGCCGGCAGCCCCAGCATTTT.

This clonotype was observed many times. The chain employs TRBV5-1 and TRBJ2-5; D gene unclear. V was clipped by 0 bases and J by 3 bases, with 12 bases between them. The CDR3 contains 15 residues. Looked up from germline, CDR1 is SGHRS and CDR2 is YFSETQ. The chain's CDR3 is CASSLALGREETQYF. CDR3 DNA: TGCGCCAGCAGCTTGGCCCTCGGAAGAGAAGAGACCCAGTACTTC.

This clonotype was seen many times. The chain carries TRBV29-1 and TRBJ2-3; TRBD2 matches at 8 bases. The ends lost 6 bases at V and 3 bases at J; junction bases unmatched: 14. CDR1 and CDR2 (germline): SQVTM, ANQGSEA. There are 16 residues in the CDR3. This CDR3 is CSVTLVPSGQTDTQYF. As DNA, the CDR3 is TGCAGCGTGACCCTCGTACCTAGCGGGCAGACAGATACGCAGTATTTT.

The table lists this clonotype with many counts. The chain links TRBV7-9 to TRBJ1-4; D is perhaps TRBD1 (5 bases). V lost 5 bases to trimming and J lost 10 bases, with 20 bases between them. The germline V gene has CDR1 SEHNR and CDR2 FQNEAQ (reference sequence). This CDR3 has 15 amino acids. The CDR3 is CASSHGAQLAGKLFF. The CDR3, as DNA: TGTGCCAGCAGCCACGGGGCCCAGTTGGCGGGAAAACTGTTTTTT.

This clonotype occurred many times. The rearrangement joins TRBV3-1 to TRBJ2-5; D possibly corresponds to TRBD2 (6 bases). This CDR3 has 17 amino acids. V shed 1 base and J shed 4 bases, with 19 bases lying between them. CDR1 is LGHDT, CDR2 YNNKEL, per germline (reference sequence). The CDR3 here is CASSQVRGLLGGETQYF. DNA for the CDR3: TGTGCCAGCAGCCAAGTCCGCGGACTGCTGGGGGGAGAGACCCAGTACTTC.

This clonotype was counted at least ten times. The CDR3 loop reads CGTQAGGGYEQYF. The CDR3 DNA reads as TGTGGCACACAGGCAGGCGGCGGCTACGAGCAGTACTTC. This chain links TRBV2 with TRBJ2-7; D perhaps matches TRBD1 (5 bases). CDR1 is SNHLY, CDR2 FYNNEI, per germline. The CDR3 is made up of 13 amino acids.

This clonotype was found many times. This chain joins TRBV9 and TRBJ1-1; D is unresolved. CDR1 is SGDLS and CDR2 is YYNGEE in the germline V gene. V was trimmed by 0 bases and J by 4 bases, leaving 10 bases between them. This CDR3 region has 14 residues. The CDR3 loop is CASSVAEDPTEAFF. For the CDR3, the DNA is TGTGCCAGCAGCGTAGCGGAGGACCCCACTGAAGCTTTCTTT.

The gene calls are TRBV6-6 and TRBJ2-3; TRBD1 is a possible D gene (6 bases). The closer fit of TRBJ1-5 to the DNA end suggests the J call may be wrong. Germline-derived CDR1 and CDR2 are MNHNY and SVGAGI (reference sequence). CDR3 size: 18 residues. This CDR3 is CASSYSIGAGDRTDTQHF. CDR3 sequence (DNA): TGTGCCAGCAGTTACTCGATCGGGGCAGGGGATCGCACAGATACGCAGCATTTT.

Many counts were recorded for this clonotype. This chain connects TRBV7-9 to TRBJ1-5; no firm D call. This CDR3 spans 16 amino acids. Trimming cost V 3 bases and J 7 bases, with 19 bases left between them. CDR1 is SEHNR and CDR2 is FQNEAQ in the germline V gene (reference sequence). CDR3 in amino acids: CASSFGGEGNLQPQHF. The CDR3, as DNA: TGTGCCAGCAGCTTTGGAGGAGAAGGGAATTTGCAGCCCCAGCATTTT.

This clonotype was observed many times. The chain has TRBV7-9 and TRBJ2-3, with 9 bases matching TRBD2. J gave up 2 bases and V 1 base, and 4 bases lay outside the gene matches. This CDR3 is 16 amino acids long. Germline assignment: CDR1 SEHNR and CDR2 FQNEAQ (reference sequence). The CDR3 coding sequence is TGTGCCAGCAGCTTAGGGGCTAGCGGGAACACAGATACGCAGTATTTT. Residues: CASSLGASGNTDTQYF. The whole variable domain, remainder taken from reference TRBV7-9 and TRBJ2-3, is DTGVSQNPRHKITKRGQNVTFRCDPISEHNRLYWYRQTLGQGPEFLTYFQNEAQLEKSRLLSDRFSAERPKGSFSTLEIQRTEQGDSAMYLCASSLGASGNTDTQYFGPGTRLTVL.

As concerns this clonotype: A much more abundant neighbour one base away suggests this may be a read error. This chain uses TRBV10-3 with TRBJ2-3, with D uncertain. The germline V gene has CDR1 ENHRY and CDR2 SYGVKD. This CDR3 is built from 13 residues. V was cut by 6 bases and J by 5 bases, with 12 bases left in between. The CDR3: CAISEETIDTQYF. The CDR3 region has the DNA TGTGCCATCAGCGAGGAAACTATAGATACGCAGTATTTT.

Regarding this clonotype: A much larger clone lies one base from this, so it may be a read error. The chain employs TRBV13 and TRBJ1-1, with TRBD1 as a possible D gene (5 bases). This CDR3 is 15 amino acids long. Germline CDR1 PRHDT, CDR2 FYEKMQ (reference sequence). CDR3 protein: CASSGPGTDYTKAFF. The CDR3 nucleotides read TGTGCCAGCAGCGGACCAGGGACCGACTACACTAAAGCTTTCTTT.

V is TRBV6-5 and J is TRBJ1-1, with D possibly being TRBD1 (5 bases). Germline V gene sequence: CDR1 MNHEY, CDR2 SVGAGI. The CDR3 is made up of 15 amino acids. V was clipped by 2 bases and J by 4 bases, with 14 bases between them. The CDR3 loop is CASSYGGLRGTEAFF. The CDR3 bases are TGTGCCAGCAGTTACGGGGGACTTCGGGGCACTGAAGCTTTCTTT.

Points on this clonotype: A much more abundant neighbour one base away suggests this may be a read error. The chain joins TRBV7-9 to TRBJ2-3; D is possibly TRBD2 (7 bases). This CDR3 contains 16 residues. The germline gives CDR1 SEHNR, CDR2 FQNEAQ (reference sequence). The CDR3 protein is CASSGHFRGARDTLYF. In DNA, the CDR3 is TGTGCCAGCAGCGGACATTTTCGGGGGGCGCGGGATACGCTGTATTTT.

The chain joins TRBV5-4 to TRBJ2-1; 11 positions agree with TRBD2. The CDR3 is 14 residues long. V shed 2 bases and J 7 bases; nucleotides not matched to a gene: 2. Per germline, CDR1 SGHNT and CDR2 YYREEE (reference sequence). The CDR3 spells CASSFSGGANEQFF. The CDR3 DNA is TGTGCCAGCAGCTTTAGCGGGGGGGCTAATGAGCAGTTCTTC.

This clonotype was seen many times. One end of the junction is discordant with germline, which a read error may explain. The chain couples TRBV6-2 or TRBV6-3 to TRBJ2-7; 7 bases align to TRBD1. Germline V lookup: CDR1 MNHEY, CDR2 SVGEGT. The CDR3 covers 15 residues. The CDR3 sequence is CASRPDPGQYLRADF. DNA for the CDR3: TGTGCCAGCAGACCCGACCCGGGACAGTATCTACGAGCTGACTTC.

Regarding this clonotype: This could be a read error, since a much larger clone is one nucleotide away. The V gene is TRBV3-1, the J gene TRBJ2-2, with 7 nucleotides matching TRBD1. The CDR3 spans 15 residues. Per the germline V gene, CDR1 is LGHDT and CDR2 is YNNKEL (reference sequence). CDR3 bases: TGTGCCAGCAGCCAACCGGGACAGAAGCCCGGGGAGCCGTTTTTT. Protein sequence: CASSQPGQKPGEPFF.

There are many counts of this clonotype. The V and J genes are TRBV28 and TRBJ2-2; no definite D call. The CDR3 has 14 residues. V gave up 3 bases and J gave up 6 bases, with 11 bases separating them. Germline V gene sequence: CDR1 MDHEN, CDR2 SYDVKM. Here the CDR3 reads CASSLLVWAGELFF. CDR3 sequence (DNA): TGTGCCAGCAGTTTGTTAGTCTGGGCCGGGGAGCTGTTTTTT. The whole variable domain, remainder taken from reference TRBV28 and TRBJ2-2, is DVKVTQSSRYLVKRTGEKVFLECVQDMDHENMFWYRQDPGLGLRLIYFSYDVKMKEKGDIPEGYSVSREKKERFSLILESASTNQTSMYLCASSLLVWAGELFFGEGSRLTVL.

Notes on this clonotype: Just one base apart from a much larger clone, this may be a read error. The chain couples TRBV28 to TRBJ2-3; D gene ambiguous. In germline, CDR1 is MDHEN, CDR2 SYDVKM. This CDR3 is built from 15 residues. The CDR3 DNA reads TGTGCCGGCAGTTTTAGCTATCCCCGCACAGATACGCAGTATTTT. Residues: CAGSFSYPRTDTQYF.

This clonotype was seen at least ten times. V usage is TRBV14 and J usage is TRBJ2-7, with D unclear. Trimming removed 1 base at V and 4 bases at J, with 5 bases between. Germline-derived CDR1 and CDR2 are SGHDN and FVKESK. The CDR3 runs 12 residues. This CDR3 is CASSQAWYEQYF. CDR3 in DNA: TGTGCCAGCAGCCAAGCCTGGTACGAGCAGTACTTC.

The chain couples TRBV12-5 to TRBJ1-5, with D perhaps TRBD1 (6 bases). With 2 bases removed from V and 9 bases from J, the gap between germline ends came to 23 bases. CDR1 is LGHNT, CDR2 FRNRAP, per germline. This CDR3 has 17 residues. CDR3 sequence reads: CASGLPLTQGLGLPQHF. The CDR3 DNA reads as TGTGCTAGTGGTTTGCCGCTAACACAGGGTTTAGGACTGCCCCAGCATTTT.

This clonotype was counted ten times or more. The chain couples TRBV7-9 to TRBJ2-7, with 12 bases identical to TRBD1. V lost 4 bases, J lost 2 bases, and 3 bases stayed unmatched. The CDR3 extends over 15 amino acids. Germline lookup yields CDR1 SEHNR and CDR2 FQNEAQ (reference sequence). The CDR3 region is CASSSGQGAAYEQYF. CDR3 sequence (DNA): TGTGCCAGCAGCTCGGGACAGGGGGCGGCCTACGAGCAGTACTTC.

This clonotype has ten or more counts. The gene calls are TRBV5-1 and TRBJ2-7, with D possibly matching TRBD2 (6 bases). Germline CDR1 is SGHRS and CDR2 is YFSETQ. V dropped 1 base and J dropped 7 bases, with 15 bases sitting between them. The CDR3 covers 14 residues. CDR3 DNA: TGCGCCAGCAGCTTGTACACGCCGGCGGGAGAGCAGTACTTC. Amino acids: CASSLYTPAGEQYF.

This clonotype appeared many times. This rearrangement joins TRBV6-1 to TRBJ2-1; D not resolved. The CDR3 consists of 13 residues. Trimming stripped 8 bases from V and 3 bases from J, with 11 bases between. CDR1 is MNHNS and CDR2 is SASEGT in the germline V gene. The CDR3 is CASRGNSYNEQFF. The CDR3 nucleotides are TGTGCCAGCCGCGGTAATAGCTACAATGAGCAGTTCTTC.

This clonotype showed up many times. This chain connects TRBV7-9 to TRBJ1-5; D is undetermined. The V end was cut by 3 bases, the J end by 3 bases, with 3 bases between. The CDR3 spans 12 residues. Germline V gene data show CDR1 as SEHNR and CDR2 as FQNEAQ (reference sequence). CDR3 sequence: CASSFPNQPQHF. DNA of the CDR3: TGTGCCAGCAGCTTTCCCAATCAGCCCCAGCATTTT.

The gene calls are TRBV30 and TRBJ2-3; 8 positions match TRBD2. Losses at the gene ends were 5 bases for V and 4 bases for J; bases not matched to a gene: 8. This CDR3 is built from 14 residues. Germline V gives CDR1 GTSNPN, CDR2 SVGIG (reference sequence). DNA of the CDR3: TGTGCCTGGTCCCCAGCGGGAGTCGCAGATACGCAGTATTTT. Its translation: CAWSPAGVADTQYF.